A single sample is the source of the 17 T cell receptor beta chains below, sequenced in a study of cytomegalovirus exposure and HLA in healthy donors (dated by TCRdb to between 2016 and 2019). Libraries were made using the immunoSEQ multiplex PCR assay. In its TCRdb copy, this immuneACCESS table keeps in-frame sequences only and misses some clones. Where compared with another copy, unresolved V genes explain less than half of these, and the others have no known cause. This sample comprises 70,000 or so clones, approximately 94% of them detected only once. The leading ten clones occupy approximately 0.99% of the sample. Sample: PBMCs. Every receptor here comes from a woman aged 18-29 years in good health and CMV-seronegative.

This clone was seen just once. V gene TRBV7-9 combines with J gene TRBJ2-1; 10 positions match TRBD1. With 1 base clipped from V and 9 bases from J, the junction kept 6 bases outside the gene matches. The CDR3 is 15 amino acids. The germline CDR1 and CDR2 sequences are SEHNR and FQNEAQ (reference sequence). As DNA, the CDR3 is TGTGCCAGCAGCTTAGGGACAGGGGGTCCCTTTGAGCAGTTCTTC. Translation: CASSLGTGGPFEQFF. Variable domain in full (rest from reference TRBV7-9 and TRBJ2-1): DTGVSQNPRHKITKRGQNVTFRCDPISEHNRLYWYRQTLGQGPEFLTYFQNEAQLEKSRLLSDRFSAERPKGSFSTLEIQRTEQGDSAMYLCASSLGTGGPFEQFFGPGTRLTVL.

J is TRBJ2-5 and V is TRBV18; D is perhaps TRBD2 (5 bases). CDR3 size: 15 residues. Per germline, CDR1 KGHSH and CDR2 LQKENI. V shed 2 bases and J shed 2 bases, with 12 bases lying between them. The CDR3 coding sequence is TGTGCCAGCTCACCAGTGGCAACTAGTCAAGAGACCCAGTACTTC. Its protein is CASSPVATSQETQYF.

The chain uses TRBV5-1 and TRBJ1-3, with a possible D match to TRBD1 (5 bases). The CDR3 is 14 amino acids. CDR1 SGHRS and CDR2 YFSETQ come from the germline V gene. V was trimmed by 0 bases and J by 4 bases, leaving 8 bases between them. CDR3 sequence (DNA): TGCGCCAGCAGCTTGGCGCCAGGGGGAAACACCATATATTTT. This codes for CASSLAPGGNTIYF.

This chain uses TRBV5-1 with TRBJ2-5, with D possibly TRBD2 on 5 matching bases. Deletions cut 6 bases from V and 1 base from J, with 13 bases between. This CDR3 has 14 amino acids. Germline loops: CDR1 SGHRS, CDR2 YFSETQ. The CDR3 DNA reads as TGCGCCAGCAAGTCTAGCATCCCCCAAGAGACCCAGTACTTC. Protein sequence: CASKSSIPQETQYF.

This chain joins TRBV6-4 and TRBJ2-3, with 8 bases that match TRBD1. The germline gives CDR1 MRHNA, CDR2 SNTAGT. J gave up 3 bases and V 5 bases, and 7 bases lay outside the gene matches. The CDR3 sequence is 15 residues long. CDR3 DNA sequence: TGTGCCAGCAGTTCTGGACAGGGTGGAACAGATACGCAGTATTTT. It codes for CASSSGQGGTDTQYF.

This chain connects TRBV18 to TRBJ1-4; D remains ambiguous. The CDR3 has 15 amino acids. V lost 2 bases to trimming and J lost 1 base, with 8 bases between them. From germline, CDR1 is KGHSH and CDR2 LQKENI. CDR3 loop: CASSPSGRTNEKLFF. The CDR3, as DNA: TGTGCCAGCTCACCATCTGGCAGAACTAATGAAAAACTGTTTTTT.

This CDR3 reads CASSLDGSGSGEQYF. The CDR3 DNA reads as TGTGCCAGCAGCTTAGATGGGAGCGGGAGCGGCGAGCAGTACTTC. The V call is TRBV11-2, the J call TRBJ2-7; TRBD2 matches 8 bases. Trimming removed 0 bases from V and 6 bases from J; junction bases left unmatched: 7. CDR3 size: 15 residues. Per the germline V gene, CDR1 is SGHAT and CDR2 is FQNNGV.

The genes are TRBV5-4 and TRBJ1-1; weak D call: TRBD1 (5 bases). The V gene lost 4 bases and the J gene lost 7 bases, with 17 bases spanning the gap. This CDR3 spans 14 amino acids. Germline values: CDR1 SGHNT, CDR2 YYREEE (reference sequence). Here the CDR3 DNA reads TGTGCCAGCAGCCCACGGGACTCGGGGAATGAAGCTTTCTTT. This encodes CASSPRDSGNEAFF.

Here the CDR3 DNA reads TGTGCCAGCAGTACGGGACAGGGGTTTAAGACCCAGTACTTC. Protein product: CASSTGQGFKTQYF. The chain couples TRBV6-5 to TRBJ2-5; 10 bases agree with TRBD1. The CDR3 totals 14 residues. The ends lost 5 bases at V and 6 bases at J; junction bases unmatched: 6. Per the germline V gene, CDR1 is MNHEY and CDR2 is SVGAGI.

The chain carries TRBV19 and TRBJ2-7; maybe TRBD1 (6 bases). CDR3 length: 12 residues. V gave up 7 bases and J gave up 5 bases, with 12 bases separating them. Germline CDR1 and CDR2: LNHDA and SQIVND (reference sequence). The CDR3 here is CASMGQFNEQYF. The CDR3 DNA reads as TGTGCCAGTATGGGACAATTCAACGAGCAGTACTTC.

V usage is TRBV29-1 and J usage is TRBJ2-1; 8 bases agree with TRBD2. The trim removed 0 bases at V and 9 bases at J, leaving 7 bases unmatched. Germline-derived CDR1 and CDR2 are SQVTM and ANQGSEA. The CDR3 runs to 14 residues. CDR3 residues: CSVEEGTRWREQFF. The CDR3 DNA follows: TGCAGCGTTGAAGAAGGGACTAGGTGGCGTGAGCAGTTCTTC.

This clone is a singleton in its sample. The V and J genes are TRBV5-4 and TRBJ1-1, with D hard to call. The CDR3 is 12 amino acids. Between the trimmed V and J ends, which lost 4 bases and 4 bases, there was a span of 8 bases. CDR1 and CDR2 from the germline V gene are SGHNT and YYREEE (reference sequence). The DNA of the CDR3 is TGTGCCAGCAGCCCCACGGGCACTGAAGCTTTCTTT. Its protein product is CASSPTGTEAFF.

V and J are TRBV4-3 and TRBJ1-6; 9 bases agree with TRBD1. Trimming removed 0 bases from V and 7 bases from J; junction bases left unmatched: 10. This CDR3 has 18 residues. Germline CDR1 is LGHNA and CDR2 is YSLEER. As DNA, the CDR3 is TGCGCCAGCAGCCAAGATTACCGGGACAGGGTCGGCAATTCACCCCTCCACTTT. Translating it yields CASSQDYRDRVGNSPLHF.

Here the CDR3 DNA reads TGTGCCAGCAGTTTATCGTCGCAGAATCAGCCCCAGCATTTT. Translation: CASSLSSQNQPQHF. The genes are TRBV27 and TRBJ1-5; no reliable D call. The germline V gene encodes CDR1 MNHEY and CDR2 SMNVEV (reference sequence). Trimming shortened V by 0 bases and J by 4 bases, and 7 bases separated the two germline ends. This CDR3 has 14 residues.

The V and J genes are TRBV10-3 and TRBJ2-7, with TRBD2 matching over 8 bases. CDR3 length equals 11 residues. Trimming at V came to 9 bases and at J to 3 bases, leaving 1 base not matched to a gene. The germline gives CDR1 ENHRY, CDR2 SYGVKD. In nucleotides, the CDR3 is TGTGCCATAAGCGGGGGCTACGAGCAGTACTTC. Translation: CAISGGYEQYF.

The chain combines TRBV5-4 with TRBJ1-2, with a tentative D call TRBD1 (6 bases). V shed 4 bases and J shed 8 bases, with 12 bases lying between them. The CDR3 totals 12 residues. CDR1 is SGHNT and CDR2 is YYREEE in the germline V gene (reference sequence). CDR3 residues: CASSPGQEGYTF. The CDR3 DNA sequence: TGTGCCAGCAGCCCGGGACAAGAGGGCTACACCTTC.

The chain links TRBV6-4 to TRBJ2-5; TRBD2 agrees at 14 bases. The germline V gene has CDR1 MRHNA and CDR2 SNTAGT. V was pared by 3 bases and J by 5 bases, with 2 bases of the junction left unmatched. The CDR3 extends over 15 amino acids. For the CDR3, the DNA is TGTGCCAGCAGTGAGACTAGCGGGGGGGCCGAGACCCAGTACTTC. Its protein is CASSETSGGAETQYF.